The following is a T cell receptor (beta chain) sequence with its context. The antigen this receptor binds is unknown. At one boundary the junction diverges from the germline segment, which might be a read error. This sample stems from a study of tumor-infiltrating lymphocytes in primary liver carcinoma (dated 2017 in TCRdb). At the level of the whole study: Between late 2015 and March 2016, roughly five patients in China with histopathologically diagnosed primary liver carcinoma had surgical resection. The five patients, three men and two women aged 30 to 69 years, had hepatocellular carcinoma (four) or combined HCC and intrahepatic cholangiocarcinoma (one). Tumors of the five patients were stage T1-T3 N0M0 with maximum diameters of about 4.2 to 11 cm. Roughly 3.5 to 7.5 million productive TCRbeta reads were obtained per sample, and no significant difference in read depth was found between tissue types. TCRbeta repertoire sequencing, expression microarrays and whole-exome sequencing were combined in the study across five regions of each liver tumor, with adjacent normal tissue and blood also included. A total of roughly 35 specimens from 5 patients went through TCRbeta repertoire sequencing, namely 25 tumor regions, 5 adjacent noncancerous liver tissues and 5 peripheral blood samples. Technical replicate repertoires showed high reproducibility, with mean shared-clone rates roughly 0.89 and correlation coefficients above 0.95.

Overall study results and their limits: Because the samples were bulk and unsorted, CD4+ and CD8+ T cell repertoires could not be compared. The top 250 clones made up a significantly larger repertoire fraction in tumors than in blood (p = 0.039). With just a few patients in the study, the authors point out that the findings should be validated in a larger study. Pairs of tumor regions showed greater repertoire overlap (mean about 36%) than tumor-adjacent pairs (roughly 17%) or tumor-blood pairs (around 15%), which is consistent with antigen-driven expansion. Because only the TCR beta chain was sequenced and unpaired alpha chains were not captured, true repertoire diversity is likely underestimated.

Blood RNA was extracted from unsorted whole blood with TRIzol reagent; germline DNA came from the DNeasy Blood & Tissue kit. At the time of sampling, the patients were treatment-naive and had chronic HBV infection. Approximately 3.8 milliliters of peripheral blood were collected into K2EDTA tubes before surgery. A constant-region primer and ProtoScript II reverse transcriptase were used to reverse-transcribe TCRbeta-specific cDNA from approximately 450 ng total RNA. The TCRbeta libraries were prepared through three rounds of nested multiplex PCR following a slightly modified ARM-PCR procedure. A final 25-cycle PCR with Deep VentR polymerase added sample barcodes and Illumina adapters. Before sequencing, amplicons of 200-500 bp were gel-purified using a QIAquick gel extraction kit. TCRbeta amplicons were sequenced on an Illumina HiSeq 2500 with 250-bp paired-end reads. The paper's data handling went like this. Quality trimming of reads was performed with Trimmomatic v0.33, and paired reads were merged with FLASH v1.2.11 so that full CDR3 sequences could be recovered. V, D and J germline segments were assigned to the rearranged TCRbeta sequences using MiGEC v1.2.1b. VDJtools v1.0.0 computed clonotype statistics and Shannon-Wiener diversity indices. To cut down on sampling bias, every analysis after diversity analysis relied on just the 250 most abundant clonotypes from each sample. The public reads were quality trimmed at Q25 with fastp and then assembled into clones with MiXCR by TCRdb, keeping productive beta chains. Each CDR3 protein gets just one entry, which takes the most common genes and DNA from the rows behind it. The V and J calls were not made by the authors but by TCRdb's processing. Counted in this sample were about 180,000 distinct CDR3 sequences; 50% to 75% of them appeared once. Together, the top ten hold less than 75% of the sample.

The sequence derives from a man aged 35 to 55 with primary liver carcinoma and hepatitis B virus infection. Sequencing input: peripheral blood.

The DNA is TGTGTCAGCAACTCTAGGACTAGCGTTCGCGAGCAGTTCTTC. Its protein reads: CVSNSRTSVREQFF. Recombination joined TRBV11-3 with TRBJ2-1, with 9 central nucleotides matching TRBD2. CDR1 and CDR2 were assigned from the germline V gene as SGHNT and YENEEA. The CDR3 runs 14 amino acids, cysteine and phenylalanine included. CDR3 DNA only is kept here, 42 bases in frame from base 1.